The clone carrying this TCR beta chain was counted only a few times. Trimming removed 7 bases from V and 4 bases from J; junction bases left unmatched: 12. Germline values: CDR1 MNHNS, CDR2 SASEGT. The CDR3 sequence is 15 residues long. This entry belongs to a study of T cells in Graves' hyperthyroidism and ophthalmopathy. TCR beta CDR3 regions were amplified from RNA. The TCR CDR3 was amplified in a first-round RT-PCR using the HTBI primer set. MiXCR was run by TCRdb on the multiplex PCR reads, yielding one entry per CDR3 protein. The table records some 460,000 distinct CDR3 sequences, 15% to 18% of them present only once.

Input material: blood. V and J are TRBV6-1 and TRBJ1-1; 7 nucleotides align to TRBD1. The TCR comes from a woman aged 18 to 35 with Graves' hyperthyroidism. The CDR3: CASIPTGERTTEAFF. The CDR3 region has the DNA TGTGCCAGCATACCTACAGGGGAAAGGACCACTGAAGCTTTCTTT.